This TCR beta chain was captured in a study of blood T cell repertoires in COVID-19 (dated by TCRdb to 2020 to 2021). Concerning the study at large: Collaborator samples came from the United States, Italy and Spain and covered acute and convalescent phases of COVID-19. The material from the prospective study consisted of cDNA or gDNA derived from T cells, B-cell-depleted T cells, or PBMCs. The dataset comprised deeply sampled blood TCRbeta repertoires from subjects exposed to, actively infected with, or recovered from COVID-19. The repertoires were made available in a free public database intended to serve as a resource for research on the immune response to SARS-CoV-2. Samples were obtained from the ongoing ImmuneRACE study (first 160 participants) and from about 1,300 subjects provided by 6 global collaborators. A de-identified subject ID, COVID-19 status, age in years and sex were almost always included in the sample metadata. Where available, HLA class I and class II types were obtained from metadata supplied by the sample provider rather than from assay-based typing. The paper's findings and limits, for the study overall: The amount of clinical and demographic metadata varied by source and participant and was provided uncurated.

Collaborating institutions collected whole blood in K2EDTA tubes following their own protocols. Collaborator samples were shipped for TCRbeta analysis as frozen whole blood, isolated PBMCs, or DNA extracted from either sample type. This clone was detected once. This receptor's antigen is unknown. Base qualities are not recorded, but no much larger clone differs from it by a single base. The immunoSEQ Assay, a bias-controlled multiplex PCR, was used to amplify TCRbeta CDR3 regions from genomic DNA. Under the source paper's analysis protocol: Nucleated cell counts per sample were estimated from amplification of reference gene primers within the assay. To quantify the absolute abundance of each unique TCRbeta CDR3 rearrangement, sequence reads were collapsed and filtered. For each sample, productive Simpson clonality was calculated by taking the square root of Simpson's diversity index across productive rearrangements. Drawn from immuneACCESS, this table holds only the in-frame rearrangements with V and J called that TCRdb kept. Clones are partly lost; checked studies trace under half to an unresolved V gene and leave the rest unexplained. The D gene and trimming were derived from the DNA, and the V and J assignments and clone size from that table. In all, the sample holds fewer than 35,000 clones, and more than 85% of those were seen once. Together, the top ten hold around 3.6% of the sample.

The sequencing sample was made of peripheral blood. This receptor was taken from a man in his sixties with acute or convalescent COVID-19.

The DNA is TGTGCCAGCAGCTTAAAGAAGAGATCGAACACCAGGAATCAGCCCCAGCATTTT. This yields the protein CASSLKKRSNTRNQPQHF. The rearrangement combines TRBV11-2 with TRBJ1-5; the D gene lacks a confident call. Taken from cysteine to phenylalanine, the CDR3 has 18 residues. This entry keeps only the CDR3 DNA: 54 bases, framed from base 1. Per the germline V gene, SGHAT is the CDR1 and FQNNGV is the CDR2. V is reduced by 2 bases and J by 4 bases, leaving a spacing of 21 bases between them.